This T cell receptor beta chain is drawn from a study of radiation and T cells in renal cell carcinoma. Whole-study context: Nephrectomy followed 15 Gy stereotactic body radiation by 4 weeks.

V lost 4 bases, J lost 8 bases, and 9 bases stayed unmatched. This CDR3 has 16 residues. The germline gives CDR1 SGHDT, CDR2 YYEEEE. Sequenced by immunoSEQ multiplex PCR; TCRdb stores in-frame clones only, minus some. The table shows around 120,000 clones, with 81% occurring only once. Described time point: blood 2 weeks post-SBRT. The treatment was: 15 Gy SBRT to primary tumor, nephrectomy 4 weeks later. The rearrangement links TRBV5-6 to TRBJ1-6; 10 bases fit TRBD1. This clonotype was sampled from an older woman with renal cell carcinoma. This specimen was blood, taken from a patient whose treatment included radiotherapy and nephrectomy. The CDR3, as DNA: TGTGCCAGCAGCCGACAGGGGGCCTATGGAGATTCACCCCTCCACTTT. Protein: CASSRQGAYGDSPLHF.